These 17 T cell receptor beta chains were sequenced from one sample in a study of shared clonotypes between healthy human individuals. The assay was immunoSEQ multiplex PCR, and TCRdb's table has in-frame clones only and misses some. Of hundreds of thousands of clones in the sample, around 76% were seen once. The sample comprised PBMCs. Receptor source: a woman between 35 and 50 years old in good health. Some clones in this sample may be carry-over from other donors' samples.

The chain links TRBV25-1 to TRBJ2-1; no firm D call. The CDR3 runs 15 residues. Germline-derived CDR1 and CDR2 are MGHDK and SYGVNS. V was trimmed by 4 bases and J by 3 bases, leaving 13 bases between them. The CDR3 sequence: CASSVFAEFYNEQFF. CDR3 nucleotides: TGTGCCAGCAGTGTCTTTGCGGAGTTCTACAATGAGCAGTTCTTC.

The chain joins TRBV11-2 to TRBJ2-7, with TRBD2 identical over 15 bases. Per germline, CDR1 SGHAT and CDR2 FQNNGV. V dropped 3 bases and J dropped 4; count of bases not matched to a gene: 7. CDR3 length: 17 amino acids. The CDR3 nucleotides read TGTGCCAGCAGCTTCCCCGGACTAGCGGGAGGGGGTTACGAGCAGTACTTC. Its translation: CASSFPGLAGGGYEQYF.

The chain recombines TRBV18 with TRBJ2-1; TRBD2 matches 11 bases. Germline CDR1 KGHSH, CDR2 LQKENI. The trim removed 0 bases at V and 3 bases at J, leaving 1 base unmatched. The CDR3 runs to 16 residues. CDR3 in amino acids: CASSPPGLADYNEQFF. The CDR3 DNA reads as TGTGCCAGCTCACCACCGGGACTAGCGGACTACAATGAGCAGTTCTTC.

The chain links TRBV11-3 to TRBJ2-3; the D is unclear. The CDR3 sequence is 13 residues long. Looked up from germline, CDR1 is SGHNT and CDR2 is YENEEA. V lost 1 base and J 4 bases, leaving 6 bases between the germline ends. The CDR3 sequence: CASSLGVADTQYF. The CDR3 DNA is TGTGCCAGCAGCTTAGGGGTAGCAGATACGCAGTATTTT.

The gene calls are TRBV7-3 and TRBJ2-7, with TRBD2 matching over 10 bases. The junction had 2 bases not matched to a gene; V was cut back by 1 base and J by 5 bases. Germline V gene data show CDR1 as SGHTA and CDR2 as FQGTGA. CDR3 size: 14 residues. The CDR3 nucleotides read TGTGCCAGCAGCTTAATAGCGGGAGGTGACGAGCAGTACTTC. Protein sequence: CASSLIAGGDEQYF.

The chain couples TRBV7-3 to TRBJ2-5, with D uncertain. The CDR3 has 13 residues. Germline-derived CDR1 and CDR2 are SGHTA and FQGTGA. V was clipped by 1 base and J by 4 bases, with 7 bases between them. Here the CDR3 DNA reads TGTGCCAGCAGCTTAAGTTTCACAGAGACCCAGTACTTC. Its translation is CASSLSFTETQYF.

This clone was seen more than once but under ten times. J is TRBJ2-2 and V is TRBV10-1, with a possible D match to TRBD2 (5 bases). With 3 bases removed from V and 6 bases from J, the gap between germline ends came to 11 bases. The CDR3 has 14 residues. Germline V gene sequence: CDR1 WNHNN, CDR2 SYGVQD (reference sequence). CDR3 protein: CASSDGNPSGELFF. The CDR3 DNA sequence: TGCGCCAGCAGTGACGGGAACCCGTCCGGGGAGCTGTTTTTT.

V gene TRBV7-3 combines with J gene TRBJ2-1; tentative D call: TRBD2 (5 bases). The V and J ends lost 1 base and 5 bases respectively, with 9 bases between them. Germline CDR1 reads SGHTA; CDR2 reads FQGTGA. The CDR3 is made up of 14 amino acids. This chain's CDR3 is CASSLMTGNNEQFF. The CDR3 DNA reads as TGTGCCAGCAGCTTAATGACGGGGAACAATGAGCAGTTCTTC.

The rearrangement links TRBV7-2 to TRBJ2-5; 10 bases map to TRBD2. CDR3 length: 15 residues. Unmatched junction bases numbered 6, after V lost 6 bases and J lost 2 bases. Germline CDR1 is SGHTA and CDR2 is FQGNSA. The CDR3 loop reads CASSRGLAAQETQYF. DNA of the CDR3: TGTGCCAGCAGTCGCGGACTAGCGGCACAAGAGACCCAGTACTTC.

The chain is built from TRBV9 and TRBJ2-1; possibly TRBD2 for D (6 bases). CDR3 size: 15 residues. Germline values: CDR1 SGDLS, CDR2 YYNGEE. V was pared by 0 bases and J by 1 base, with 8 bases between. CDR3 DNA sequence: TGTGCCAGCAGCGTAGGTGGGGGGTCCTACAATGAGCAGTTCTTC. Translation: CASSVGGGSYNEQFF. The variable domain in full, completed from reference TRBV9 and TRBJ2-1, reads DSGVTQTPKHLITATGQRVTLRCSPRSGDLSVYWYQQSLDQGLQFLIQYYNGEERAKGNILERFSAQQFPDLHSELNLSSLELGDSALYFCASSVGGGSYNEQFFGPGTRLTVL.

The chain recombines TRBV27 with TRBJ2-7; 15 bases map to TRBD2. Germline loops: CDR1 MNHEY, CDR2 SMNVEV (reference sequence). The J segment lost 3 bases and the V segment lost 6 bases, leaving 12 bases of the junction unmatched. The CDR3 runs 18 residues. The CDR3 nucleotides read TGTGCCAGCAGCACCCTCGGACTAGCGGGAGGGGGTTACTACGAGCAGTACTTC. It codes for CASSTLGLAGGGYYEQYF.

This clone was detected only once. This chain uses TRBV27 with TRBJ2-5, with D tentatively TRBD1 or TRBD2 (5 bases each). Germline V gene sequence: CDR1 MNHEY, CDR2 SMNVEV (reference sequence). The V gene lost 5 bases and the J gene lost 11 bases, with 24 bases spanning the gap. The CDR3 is 15 amino acids. The CDR3 DNA is TGTGCCAGCAGTAGGAGCCCAGCCCTGAGCAGGGAGCAGTACTTC. It yields the protein CASSRSPALSREQYF.

The chain couples TRBV13 to TRBJ2-1; TRBD2 aligns across 8 bases. The CDR3 sequence is 17 residues long. CDR1 is PRHDT and CDR2 is FYEKMQ in the germline V gene (reference sequence). V shed 2 bases and J 0 bases; nucleotides not matched to a gene: 6. In DNA form, the CDR3 reads TGTGCCAGCAGCTTACCCGGCGGGGGGAGCTCCTACAATGAGCAGTTCTTC. Encoded protein: CASSLPGGGSSYNEQFF.

This chain uses TRBV2 with TRBJ2-3; unclear D gene. This CDR3 has 13 amino acids. From germline, CDR1 is SNHLY and CDR2 FYNNEI. Trimming removed 4 bases from V and 6 bases from J, with 11 bases in between. CDR3 protein: CASSVGPADTQYF. CDR3 sequence (DNA): TGTGCCAGCAGTGTAGGCCCCGCGGATACGCAGTATTTT.

V is TRBV7-2 and J is TRBJ1-2, with 10 bases identical to TRBD1. Germline lookup yields CDR1 SGHTA and CDR2 FQGNSA. This CDR3 is 13 amino acids long. V gave up 10 bases and J gave up 3 bases; unmatched junction bases: 5. The CDR3 sequence: CANAGTGDYGYTF. CDR3 nucleotides: TGTGCCAACGCCGGGACAGGGGACTATGGCTACACCTTC. The variable domain in full, completed from reference TRBV7-2 and TRBJ1-2, reads GAGVSQSPSNKVTEKGKDVELRCDPISGHTALYWYRQSLGQGLEFLIYFQGNSAPDKSGLPSDRFSAERTGGSVSTLTIQRTQQEDSAVYLCANAGTGDYGYTFGSGTRLTVV.

The chain is built from TRBV2 and TRBJ2-5; possibly TRBD1 for D (7 bases). The CDR3 consists of 15 residues. Per the germline V gene, CDR1 is SNHLY and CDR2 is FYNNEI. The V and J ends lost 6 bases and 5 bases respectively, with 19 bases between them. The chain's CDR3 is CASSSEEGAGETQYF. The CDR3 bases are TGTGCCAGCAGCTCCGAGGAGGGGGCTGGCGAGACCCAGTACTTC.

The V and J genes are TRBV20-1 and TRBJ2-4, with D hard to call. Germline CDR1 is DFQATT and CDR2 is SNEGSKA (reference sequence). V was pared by 5 bases and J by 6 bases, with 8 bases between. The CDR3 is made up of 11 amino acids. CDR3 amino acids: CSAALGNIQYF. DNA for the CDR3: TGCAGTGCTGCCTTGGGAAACATTCAGTACTTC.